One sample yielded the 18 T cell receptor beta chains listed below, sequenced in a study of cytomegalovirus exposure and HLA in healthy donors. PCR amplification relied on 60 Vbeta primers (plus 13 Jbeta primers). Sequencing used immunoSEQ multiplex PCR; TCRdb keeps in-frame clones, though not all of them. The sample has roughly 100,000 clones, approximately 83% seen once; the top ten hold more than 3%. Sample: PBMCs. Every receptor here comes from a female donor in good health and CMV-seropositive.

The genes are TRBV10-1 and TRBJ2-3; D is unclear. V was cut by 0 bases and J by 0 bases, with 4 bases left in between. The CDR3 has 14 amino acids. Germline V lookup: CDR1 WNHNN, CDR2 SYGVQD (reference sequence). The CDR3 here is CASSESPSTDTQYF. CDR3 sequence (DNA): TGCGCCAGCAGTGAGTCTCCTAGCACAGATACGCAGTATTTT.

This clone appeared a few times. J is TRBJ2-7 and V is TRBV5-4; tentatively, D is TRBD1 (5 bases). Deletions cut 4 bases from V and 5 bases from J, with 19 bases between. The CDR3 is made up of 15 amino acids. Germline CDR1 reads SGHNT; CDR2 reads YYREEE (reference sequence). CDR3 nucleotides: TGTGCCAGCAGCCGGAACCAGCTTACAGGCCACGAGCAGTACTTC. Amino acids: CASSRNQLTGHEQYF.

This sequence joins TRBV10-2 and TRBJ2-7, with 10 bases lining up with TRBD1. Germline trimming cut 5 bases from V and 3 bases from J; bases unmatched to any gene: 7. Germline CDR1 is WSHSY and CDR2 is SAAADI. This CDR3 is 15 amino acids long. CDR3 residues: CASSQPGQGNYEQYF. The CDR3 bases are TGCGCCAGCAGTCAGCCGGGACAGGGGAACTACGAGCAGTACTTC.

The CDR3, as DNA: TGTGCCAGTAGACGTAGACATACCGGGACTAGCGGGATCTACAATGAGCAGTTCTTC. Translated, it gives CASRRRHTGTSGIYNEQFF. V usage is TRBV19 and J usage is TRBJ2-1; 13 bases are shared with TRBD2. With V trimmed by 6 bases and J by 3 bases, 14 bases remained unmatched. The CDR3 spans 19 residues. The germline CDR1 and CDR2 sequences are LNHDA and SQIVND (reference sequence).

This chain joins TRBV30 and TRBJ1-5; D is perhaps TRBD1 (5 bases). The CDR3 runs 15 residues. Germline V gives CDR1 GTSNPN, CDR2 SVGIG (reference sequence). V gave up 2 bases and J gave up 0 bases, with 11 bases separating them. Written as DNA, the CDR3 is TGTGCCTGGAGTTTAGGGGAAATTAGCAATCAGCCCCAGCATTTT. Amino acids: CAWSLGEISNQPQHF.

The rearrangement links TRBV5-6 to TRBJ2-7, with 8 bases lining up with TRBD1. Germline V CDR1 and CDR2: SGHDT, YYEEEE. The CDR3 contains 14 residues. The J segment lost 3 bases and the V segment lost 4 bases, leaving 6 bases of the junction unmatched. The CDR3: CASSPGTGNYEQYF. CDR3 in DNA: TGTGCCAGCAGCCCCGGGACAGGAAACTACGAGCAGTACTTC.

The gene calls are TRBV7-2 and TRBJ1-2, with 7 bases aligning to TRBD1. The CDR3 is 13 amino acids. Germline V CDR1 and CDR2: SGHTA, FQGNSA. The V segment lost 4 bases and the J segment 7 bases; nucleotides outside the gene matches: 6. The CDR3 DNA sequence: TGTGCCAGCAGCTCGACAGGGAGGCTTGGCTACACCTTC. As protein: CASSSTGRLGYTF. Supplemented by reference TRBV7-2 and TRBJ1-2, the full variable domain reads GAGVSQSPSNKVTEKGKDVELRCDPISGHTALYWYRQSLGQGLEFLIYFQGNSAPDKSGLPSDRFSAERTGGSVSTLTIQRTQQEDSAVYLCASSSTGRLGYTFGSGTRLTVV.

This clone was observed a single time. This rearrangement joins TRBV29-1 to TRBJ2-7; 9 bases fit TRBD1. The CDR3 runs to 14 residues. V was pared by 3 bases and J by 5 bases, with 8 bases of the junction left unmatched. Germline V gene sequence: CDR1 SQVTM, CDR2 ANQGSEA. The CDR3 loop reads CSVEDGTGHNEQYF. CDR3 nucleotides: TGCAGCGTTGAGGACGGGACAGGGCACAACGAGCAGTACTTC.

CDR3 coding DNA: TGTGCCAGCAGTCAGGGGAGGGGCACTGAAGCTTTCTTT. Amino acid sequence: CASSQGRGTEAFF. The rearrangement joins TRBV27 to TRBJ1-1; TRBD1 might be the D (6 bases). Looked up from germline, CDR1 is MNHEY and CDR2 is SMNVEV (reference sequence). The V end was cut by 5 bases, the J end by 4 bases, with 11 bases between. The CDR3 has 13 residues.

This clone was counted a single time. The V call is TRBV5-5, the J call TRBJ2-5, with 10 bases aligning to TRBD2. Per germline, CDR1 SGHKS and CDR2 YYEKEE (reference sequence). This CDR3 region has 18 residues. Unmatched junction bases numbered 16, after V lost 4 bases and J lost 4 bases. The DNA for the CDR3 is TGTGCCAGCAGCCTGCAGGTTTCGGGACTAGCGAGCTTAGAGACCCAGTACTTC. Translation: CASSLQVSGLASLETQYF. The entire variable domain, with the rest obtained from reference TRBV5-5 and TRBJ2-5, is as follows: DAGVTQSPTHLIKTRGQQVTLRCSPISGHKSVSWYQQVLGQGPQFIFQYYEKEERGRGNFPDRFSARQFPNYSSELNVNALLLGDSALYLCASSLQVSGLASLETQYFGPGTRLLVL.

This clone was observed once. The chain couples TRBV7-9 to TRBJ1-2, with 7 bases that match TRBD1. The CDR3 is 14 residues long. From germline, CDR1 is SEHNR and CDR2 FQNEAQ (reference sequence). The ends lost 5 bases at V and 4 bases at J; junction bases unmatched: 7. CDR3 DNA: TGTGCCAGCAGCACACCGACAGGGTCCTATGGCTACACCTTC. This encodes CASSTPTGSYGYTF.

Note on this clone: Within the sample, other DNA sequences also encode this same CDR3. The chain has TRBV29-1 and TRBJ1-3; a weak D match, TRBD1 (5 bases). CDR3 length: 13 residues. The V end was cut by 6 bases, the J end by 4 bases, with 13 bases between. CDR1 and CDR2 from the germline V gene are SQVTM and ANQGSEA. The CDR3 DNA is TGCAGCGTCCCTATAGGGGCCGGAAACACCATATATTTT. Encoded protein: CSVPIGAGNTIYF.

This sequence joins TRBV2 and TRBJ1-1, with unresolved D. There are 12 residues in the CDR3. Trimming took off 8 bases at V and 1 base at J, with 8 bases between the two ends. CDR1 and CDR2 from the germline V gene are SNHLY and FYNNEI. CDR3 nucleotide sequence: TGTGCCAGCGCTATACCGAACACTGAAGCTTTCTTT. Its translation: CASAIPNTEAFF.

A few counts support this clone. The J gene is TRBJ2-1, the V gene TRBV11-2; TRBD1 is a possible D gene (6 bases). CDR3 length equals 12 residues. Germline CDR1 SGHAT, CDR2 FQNNGV. V was clipped by 1 base and J by 10 bases, with 8 bases between them. CDR3 sequence: CASSLARGEQFF. The DNA for the CDR3 is TGTGCCAGCAGCTTAGCGAGGGGGGAGCAGTTCTTC.

The rearrangement links TRBV6-5 to TRBJ1-2; D may be TRBD1 (6 bases). V shed 4 bases and J shed 8 bases, with 8 bases lying between them. The germline V gene has CDR1 MNHEY and CDR2 SVGAGI. The CDR3 is 11 residues long. The CDR3 region is CASSSDRGYTF. The CDR3 DNA reads as TGTGCCAGCAGTTCCGACAGGGGCTACACCTTC.

The chain has TRBV27 and TRBJ1-2; TRBD1 agrees at 9 bases. V shed 4 bases and J 5 bases; nucleotides not matched to a gene: 8. Looked up from germline, CDR1 is MNHEY and CDR2 is SMNVEV (reference sequence). The CDR3 contains 15 residues. In nucleotides, the CDR3 is TGTGCCAGCAGTTACAACGTCGGGACAGGGTATGGCTACACCTTC. Its translation is CASSYNVGTGYGYTF.

The gene calls are TRBV5-4 and TRBJ2-3; TRBD2 matches at 15 bases. CDR1 and CDR2 (germline): SGHNT, YYREEE (reference sequence). The length of the CDR3 is 16 residues. The V segment lost 0 bases and the J segment 8 bases; nucleotides outside the gene matches: 4. CDR3 amino acids: CASSLGTSGGEATQYF. The CDR3 DNA is TGTGCCAGCAGCTTGGGGACTAGCGGGGGGGAGGCTACGCAGTATTTT.

The gene calls are TRBV13 and TRBJ2-5; D might be TRBD1 (6 bases). The CDR3 consists of 15 residues. Looked up from germline, CDR1 is PRHDT and CDR2 is FYEKMQ (reference sequence). V dropped 1 base and J dropped 0 bases, with 9 bases sitting between them. CDR3 region: CASSLEDRNQETQYF. The CDR3 nucleotides are TGTGCCAGCAGCTTAGAAGACAGGAACCAAGAGACCCAGTACTTC.